These T cell receptor beta chains were read from a single sample in a study of blood T cells in healthy people across ages. Using its own MiXCR run on the 5' RACE reads, TCRdb lists one record per CDR3 protein. The table lists 1.5 million to 2 million distinct CDR3 sequences, 28% of them singletons. Sequenced sample: blood. Every receptor here comes from a woman in her 30s in good health. Both conserved end residues are part of each CDR3. Fields, in order: J gene, D gene, clone size, V gene, CDR3 DNA, CDR3 protein. D genes are given only for firm matches. Some rows mark clone size as missing; the rest say once, few, many or name a class of expanded clone.

TRBJ1-2,TRBD1,few,TRBV11-2,TGTGCCAGCAGCGGTTCAGGGGGCGGAATCTATGGCTACACCTTC,CASSGSGGGIYGYTF
TRBJ2-3,NA,NA,TRBV12-3/TRBV12-4,TGTGCCAGCAGTTTTCGTATCAGTCCTGTAGCACTAAGCACAGATACGCAGTATTTT,CASSFRISPVALSTDTQYF
TRBJ2-1,NA,NA,TRBV14,TGTGCCAGCAGCCCCGGGGAGCGGGCCCTATACAATGAGCAGTTCTTC,CASSPGERALYNEQFF
TRBJ2-7,TRBD2,NA,TRBV11-1,TGTGCCAGCAGCCTACCGGGACTAGCGGGGACCTACGAGCAGTACTTC,CASSLPGLAGTYEQYF
TRBJ2-5,NA,NA,TRBV4-3,TGCGCCAGCAGCCAAGATATCGTCGACCGGGGCGGGCCCCTTGAGACCCAGTACTTC,CASSQDIVDRGGPLETQYF
TRBJ2-7,NA,NA,TRBV18,TGTGCCAGCTCACCCAATCCTGGCATGTACGAGCAGTACTTC,CASSPNPGMYEQYF
TRBJ2-7,TRBD2,many,TRBV12-3/TRBV12-4,TGTGCCAGCAGTAAGCAGCGGGGAGTATACGAGCAGTACTTC,CASSKQRGVYEQYF
TRBJ2-1,TRBD2,NA,TRBV7-2,TGTGCCAGCAGCTTAAGACGGACTAGCGGGTTGAGCTCCTACAATGAGCAGTTCTTC,CASSLRRTSGLSSYNEQFF
TRBJ1-2,TRBD1,NA,TRBV6-6,TGTGCCAGCCGTTTGTGGACAGGGGCAACCTATGGCTACACCTTC,CASRLWTGATYGYTF
TRBJ2-1,TRBD1,few,TRBV6-1,TGTGCCAGCAGTCGCCCTTGGACAGGGGATACCTACAATGAGCAGTTCTTC,CASSRPWTGDTYNEQFF
TRBJ2-3,TRBD1,NA,TRBV20-1,TGCAGTGCTAGACCCGGACAGGGAGAGAGAGATACGCAGTATTTT,CSARPGQGERDTQYF
TRBJ2-5,NA,few,TRBV19,TGTGCCAGTAGTATCCAAGCCAGGTACCAAGAGACCCAGTACTTC,CASSIQARYQETQYF
TRBJ2-1,NA,NA,TRBV6-5,TGTGCCAGCAGTTGGGGTGGGGGCGGACTGAACAATGAGCAGTTCTTC,CASSWGGGGLNNEQFF
TRBJ2-1,TRBD2,few,TRBV7-3,TGTGCCAGCAGCCCTGTAGCGGGGGTCGGGGGCAATGAGCAGTTCTTC,CASSPVAGVGGNEQFF
TRBJ2-7,NA,few,TRBV12-3/TRBV12-4,TGTGCCAGCAGCTTAAGTCCCGGACTGATGAGCTCCTACGAGCAGTACTTC,CASSLSPGLMSSYEQYF
TRBJ2-2,NA,NA,TRBV6-5,TGTGCCAGCAGTGCCGGTGGGGCTGGCACCGGGGAGCTGTTTTTT,CASSAGGAGTGELFF
TRBJ2-1,TRBD2,many,TRBV4-2,TGTGCCAGCAGCCTACGGGCCGGGACTAGAACCGGGAATGAGCAGTTCTTC,CASSLRAGTRTGNEQFF
TRBJ2-1,NA,few,TRBV12-3/TRBV12-4,TGTGCCAGCAGTCCACAGGGAAAATCCTACAATGAGCAGTTCTTC,CASSPQGKSYNEQFF
TRBJ1-1,NA,NA,TRBV28,TGTGCCAGCAGTTCAGTTCGGGCTTTCTTT,CASSSVRAFF
TRBJ2-1,NA,few,TRBV6-4,TGTGCCAGCAGTGACGGACCCTCGGATGAGCAGTTCTTC,CASSDGPSDEQFF
TRBJ2-7,NA,few,TRBV12-3/TRBV12-4,TGTGCCAGCAGTTTCACCCGGGACATCCCCTACGAGCAGTACTTC,CASSFTRDIPYEQYF
TRBJ2-3,NA,many,TRBV29-1,TGCAGCGTTGGGTATGGATATAGGGACGAAGATACGCAGTATTTT,CSVGYGYRDEDTQYF
TRBJ1-6,TRBD1,few,TRBV4-1,TGCGCCAGCAGCCATAAACCCCCAGGGGGATCTAATTCACCCCTCCACTTT,CASSHKPPGGSNSPLHF
TRBJ1-5,TRBD1,NA,TRBV30,TGTGCCTGGAGCCGAGACAGGGACAATCAGCCCCAGCATTTT,CAWSRDRDNQPQHF
TRBJ2-3,NA,NA,TRBV7-2,TGTGCCAGCAGCCTGGGGGGAGCGGGCGGCGATACGCAGTATTTT,CASSLGGAGGDTQYF
TRBJ2-7,NA,few,TRBV20-1,TGCAGTGCTTCCCCGGCAGGCAGGCCCTACGAGCAGTACTTC,CSASPAGRPYEQYF
TRBJ1-4,NA,NA,TRBV5-6,TGTGCCAGCAGCCGGGGATCAGGGAGGAATGAAAAACTGTTTTTT,CASSRGSGRNEKLFF
TRBJ1-2,NA,few,TRBV4-1,TGCGCCGGCAGCCAAGGCAGGGGTTATGGCTACACCTTC,CAGSQGRGYGYTF
TRBJ2-4,TRBD2,few,TRBV7-8,TGTGCCAGCAGCTTGGGGACGGTCGTTAGCGGGAGAGCCAAAAACATTCAGTACTTC,CASSLGTVVSGRAKNIQYF
TRBJ1-2,NA,many,TRBV10-3,TGTGCCATCAGAGACCCTGTTGAGGGGGTACGCGGCTACACCTTC,CAIRDPVEGVRGYTF
TRBJ2-5,TRBD1,NA,TRBV6-1,TGTGCCAGCATATCGGGACAGGGGGCTGGAGAGACCCAGTACTTC,CASISGQGAGETQYF
TRBJ2-1,TRBD2,NA,TRBV5-1,TGCGCCAGCAGCTTTCGCGGGAGCCCCAATGAGCAGTTCTTC,CASSFRGSPNEQFF
TRBJ2-3,NA,NA,TRBV5-5,TGTGCCAGCAGCACCCGCGACAGGACAATCACAGATACGCAGTATTTT,CASSTRDRTITDTQYF
TRBJ2-1,NA,few,TRBV2,TGTGCCAGCGGAACTATCAGAGGGGACAATGAGCGGTTCTTC,CASGTIRGDNERFF
TRBJ1-1,TRBD1,NA,TRBV3-1,TGTGCCAGCAGCCAGTCTCGACAGGGGGTTGGAGCTTTCTTT,CASSQSRQGVGAFF
TRBJ2-5,NA,few,TRBV2,TGTGCCAGCAGTGAGGAGGGAGCCGGGTGGGAGACCCAGTACTTC,CASSEEGAGWETQYF
TRBJ2-1,TRBD2,few,TRBV6-4,TGTGCCAGCAGTCCTAGAGCACTAGCGGGAGAGGATGAGCAGTTCTTC,CASSPRALAGEDEQFF
TRBJ1-4,TRBD1,NA,TRBV29-1,TGCAGCGTAGGGGACAGGGTGAATCAACTGTTTTTT,CSVGDRVNQLFF
TRBJ2-7,TRBD2,NA,TRBV7-2,TGTGCCAGCAGCCCCGGGGGGGATCCACCCTACGAGCAGTACTTC,CASSPGGDPPYEQYF
TRBJ2-3,NA,NA,TRBV20-1,TGCAGTGTTGGCGGGGCAGGGAGATGGGATACGCAGTATTTT,CSVGGAGRWDTQYF
TRBJ1-2,NA,many,TRBV20-1,TGCAGTGCCCCGGACAATAACTATGGCTACACCTTC,CSAPDNNYGYTF
TRBJ2-5,TRBD2,once,TRBV20-1,TGCAGTGCTCCCCAGGCAGGAGGGATTGTCGGGGGGGATGCTTTGGAGACCCAGTACTTC,CSAPQAGGIVGGDALETQYF
TRBJ1-5,TRBD1,NA,TRBV18,TGTGCCAGCTCAAGGACAGGGAAGGGCAATCAGCCCCAGCATTTT,CASSRTGKGNQPQHF
TRBJ2-7,TRBD1,many,TRBV20-1,TGCAGTGCTAGAGGTCAGACAGGGAGTGTCTACGAGCAGTACTTC,CSARGQTGSVYEQYF
TRBJ2-1,NA,NA,TRBV18,TGTGCCAGCTCACTGAACTCTCCGGATGAGCAGTTCTTC,CASSLNSPDEQFF
TRBJ2-7,NA,many,TRBV7-2,TGTGCCAGCAGCCCCCCAGGGGCCAACTACGAGCAGTACTTC,CASSPPGANYEQYF
TRBJ2-5,NA,many,TRBV28,TGTGCCAGCACCTCGGGAGGGGGCGGACAAGAGACCCAGTACTTC,CASTSGGGGQETQYF
TRBJ1-1,NA,few,TRBV5-1,TGCGCCAGCAGCCGCGAGGGGATGGTGAACACTGAAGCTTTCTTT,CASSREGMVNTEAFF
TRBJ2-6,TRBD1,many,TRBV7-2,TGTGCCAGCAGCTTGACAGGGGTCTCTGGGGCCAACGTCCTGACTTTC,CASSLTGVSGANVLTF
TRBJ1-1,TRBD1,many,TRBV7-2,TGTGCCAGCAGCCAAACAGGGGGCACTGAAGCTTTCTTT,CASSQTGGTEAFF
TRBJ2-5,NA,few,TRBV25-1,TGTGCCAGCAGTGAAATTGACCGGCAGTACTTC,CASSEIDRQYF